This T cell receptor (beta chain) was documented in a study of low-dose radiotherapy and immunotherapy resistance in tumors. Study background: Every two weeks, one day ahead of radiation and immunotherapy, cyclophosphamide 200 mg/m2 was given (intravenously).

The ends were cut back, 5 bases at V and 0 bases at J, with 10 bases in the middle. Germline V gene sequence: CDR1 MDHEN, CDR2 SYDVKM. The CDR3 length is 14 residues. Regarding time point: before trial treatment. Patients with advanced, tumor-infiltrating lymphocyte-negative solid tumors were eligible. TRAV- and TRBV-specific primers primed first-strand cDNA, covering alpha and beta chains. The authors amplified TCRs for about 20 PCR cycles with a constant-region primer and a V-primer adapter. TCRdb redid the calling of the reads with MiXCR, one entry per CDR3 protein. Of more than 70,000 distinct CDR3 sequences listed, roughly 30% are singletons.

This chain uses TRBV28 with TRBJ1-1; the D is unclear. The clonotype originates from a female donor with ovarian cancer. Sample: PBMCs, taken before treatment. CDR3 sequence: CASSRAGMNTEAFF. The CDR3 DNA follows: TGTGCCAGCAGTCGCGCCGGGATGAACACTGAAGCTTTCTTT.